This T cell receptor beta chain was obtained from a study of cytomegalovirus exposure and HLA in healthy donors. Overall study: Earlier, 90 million to 140 million unique TCR beta sequences were recovered from approximately 180 million T cells by an analysis.

In this sample, this clone turned up once. Antigen unknown. PCR involved 60 Vbeta and 13 Jbeta primers. Sequencing was performed with immunoSEQ multiplex PCR; in TCRdb, only in-frame clones are kept and a portion is missing. The data contain roughly 130,000 clones, approximately 72% of them seen just once; the ten biggest clones take up 1.5%. Study results and limitations: Sequencing depth roughly uniform across donors was assumed in presence/absence analyses.

This clonotype was sampled from a man between 18 and 35 years old in good health and CMV-seronegative. Sequencing was performed on PBMCs.

CDR3 DNA: TGTGCCAGCAGACGGGGACAGCTACCTCGCGAGCAGTACTTC. It encodes CASRRGQLPREQYF. The J gene is TRBJ2-7, the V gene TRBV6-7; 7 bases match TRBD1. TRBV6-7 is reported as an ORF; its role is uncertain. The CDR3 is made up of 14 amino acids. The ends lost 6 bases at V and 6 bases at J; junction bases unmatched: 11.